The rows below give T cell receptor beta chains drawn from one sample of a study of blood T cell repertoires in COVID-19. Method: immunoSEQ multiplex PCR; TCRdb's copy keeps in-frame clones and lacks some. The sample comprises roughly 40,000 clones, around 91% of which are singletons, and roughly 9.5% rests with the top ten. Specimen: peripheral blood. These receptors all stem from a man under 40 with active or convalescent COVID-19. Each CDR3 is given with its conserved first and last residue. Each record gives: clone size, J gene, V gene, D gene, CDR3 DNA, CDR3 protein. A D gene is named only where the DNA matches it firmly. The size of a clone is reported for some rows only, either as once, few or many, or as a class for expanded clones.

-,TRBJ1-5,TRBV19,TRBD1,TGTGCCAGTAAAAAGACAGGGGGCGCAAAGGGCAATCAGCCCCAGCATTTT,CASKKTGGAKGNQPQHF
-,TRBJ2-3,TRBV9,-,TGTGCCAGCAGCGTAGCTACCAGGGCGGGATTGGCAGATACGCAGTATTTT,CASSVATRAGLADTQYF
-,TRBJ2-1,TRBV5-3,TRBD2,TGTGCCAGAAGCTCAAGGACTAGCGGAGGATACAATGAGCAGTTCTTC,CARSSRTSGGYNEQFF
-,TRBJ2-1,TRBV15,-,TGTGCCACCAGCAGTGGGGCCCCGGGTGAGCAGTTCTTC,CATSSGAPGEQFF
-,TRBJ2-1,TRBV10-2,TRBD2,TGCGCCAGCAGTGAGTCGAACCGGGGGGACCAGTTCTTC,CASSESNRGDQFF
once,TRBJ1-5,TRBV19,-,TGTGCCAGTACCCTCGGACGGGACTCCAATCAGCCCCAGCATTTT,CASTLGRDSNQPQHF
-,TRBJ2-3,TRBV7-8,-,TGTGCCAGCAGCGGGACTCTATTTAGCACAGATACGCAGTATTTT,CASSGTLFSTDTQYF
-,TRBJ1-6,TRBV7-2,-,TGTGCCAGCAGCCACTCCGTTGACAGGACCTATAATTCACCCCTCCACTTT,CASSHSVDRTYNSPLHF
-,TRBJ1-1,TRBV9,-,TGTGCCAGCAGCCCCGAACCTCGACGGGACACTGAAGCTTTCTTT,CASSPEPRRDTEAFF
-,TRBJ1-1,TRBV27,-,TGTGCCAGCAGTTTAACCAGGGCCACTGAAGCTTTCTTT,CASSLTRATEAFF
-,TRBJ1-5,TRBV7-9,-,TGTGCCAGCAGCCTGACGGGGGTTAATCAGCCCCAGCATTTT,CASSLTGVNQPQHF
-,TRBJ1-1,TRBV6-1,-,TGTGCCAGCAGTGAGCCAGGAAAGAACACTGAAGCTTTCTTT,CASSEPGKNTEAFF
-,TRBJ2-3,TRBV4-1,-,TGCGCCAGCAGCCAAGATTTGTCGAGGGTGGGCACAGATACGCAGTATTTT,CASSQDLSRVGTDTQYF
-,TRBJ1-4,TRBV19,-,TGTGCCACCCGGGAGACAGCAACTAATGAAAAACTGTTTTTT,CATRETATNEKLFF
-,TRBJ1-6,TRBV6-5,-,TGTGCCAGCAGTTACTCAGCTCAAATGTATTCACCCCTCCACTTT,CASSYSAQMYSPLHF
-,TRBJ2-1,TRBV2,TRBD2,TGTGCCAGCAGTTCCCTGGCGGGGGGTCGAAATGAGCAGTTCTTC,CASSSLAGGRNEQFF
-,TRBJ2-3,TRBV7-3,TRBD2,TGTGCCAGCAGTCGCGGGGGGTTCACAGATACGCAGTATTTT,CASSRGGFTDTQYF
-,TRBJ2-5,TRBV30,-,TGTGCCTGGAGTGTAGAGAGTCGGGAGTGGGAGACCCAGTACTTC,CAWSVESREWETQYF
-,TRBJ2-2,TRBV11-3,TRBD2,TGTGCCAGCAGCTTAGGATCAGCGGGAGGGTACACCGGGGAGCTGTTTTTT,CASSLGSAGGYTGELFF
once,TRBJ1-1,TRBV6-4,-,TGTGCCAGCAGTGACGCGGGGGGCACTGAAGCTTTCTTT,CASSDAGGTEAFF
-,TRBJ2-1,TRBV4-2,TRBD2,TGTGCCAGCAGCCGAGATAGCGGGAGCTCCAATGAGCAGTTCTTC,CASSRDSGSSNEQFF
-,TRBJ2-1,TRBV2,-,TGTGCCAGCAGTGACCAGGGAACAGGGTCTGAGCAGTTCTTC,CASSDQGTGSEQFF
-,TRBJ2-1,TRBV4-3,-,TGCGCCAGCAGCCAGGGTCAAGCGCACAATGAGCAGTTCTTC,CASSQGQAHNEQFF
-,TRBJ2-2,TRBV7-6,TRBD2,TGTGCCAGCAGCTTAGTGCCTAGCGGGGGGAACACCGGGGAGCTGTTTTTT,CASSLVPSGGNTGELFF
-,TRBJ2-1,TRBV5-6,TRBD1,TGTGCCAGCAGCTTGAATATTCAGGGGGCTGGGCAGTTCTTC,CASSLNIQGAGQFF
-,TRBJ2-7,TRBV2,-,TGTGCCAGCAGTGAAGAAGGGGGAGGGGGAGAGGGCGAGCAGTACTTC,CASSEEGGGGEGEQYF
-,TRBJ1-3,TRBV5-6,-,TGTGCCAGCAGCTTTCAGGTCAATGCTGGAAACACCATATATTTT,CASSFQVNAGNTIYF
-,TRBJ1-4,TRBV7-2,TRBD1,TGTGCCAGCAGCGTTACAGGGGCCCGGAATGAAAAACTGTTTTTT,CASSVTGARNEKLFF
-,TRBJ2-1,TRBV11-2,-,TGTGCCAGCAGTTTCGGGCGGGGAAAAACCTACAATGAGCAGTTCTTC,CASSFGRGKTYNEQFF
-,TRBJ1-5,TRBV24-1,-,TGTGCCACCAGTGACCCCGGCAGAGGCTTGGGCCAGCATTTT,CATSDPGRGLGQHF
few,TRBJ1-1,TRBV2,-,TGTGCCAGCATACTCCAGGGCGTCGGGCGTCAAGCTTTCTTT,CASILQGVGRQAFF
-,TRBJ1-5,TRBV29-1,TRBD1,TGCAGCGCCAGACAGGGCCCTAATCAGCCCCAGCATTTT,CSARQGPNQPQHF
-,TRBJ2-3,TRBV6-2/TRBV6-3,TRBD1,TGTGCCAGCAGTCACAGGGGGCCGGGCACAGATACGCAGTATTTT,CASSHRGPGTDTQYF
once,TRBJ2-3,TRBV15,-,TGTGCCACCAGCAGAGATTGGAGTGGCACAGATACGCAGTATTTT,CATSRDWSGTDTQYF
-,TRBJ2-1,TRBV19,TRBD2,TGTGCCAGTAGTATAGAGACGCGGGGGAACTACAATGAGCAGTTCTTC,CASSIETRGNYNEQFF
-,TRBJ1-1,TRBV3-1/TRBV3-2,-,TGTGCCAGCAGCCAAAATGCGGTCACTGAAGCTTTCTTT,CASSQNAVTEAFF
-,TRBJ1-6,TRBV7-9,-,TGTGCCAGCAGCTTTTCACAGGTTGCAAAGGATTCACCCCTCCACTTT,CASSFSQVAKDSPLHF
-,TRBJ2-1,TRBV5-4,-,TGTGCCAGCAGCTTGGGGGGAGGTTCCTACAATGAGCAGTTCTTC,CASSLGGGSYNEQFF
once,TRBJ2-5,TRBV11-2,-,TGTGCCAGCAGCTCCCCAACGGGGACCCAGTACTTC,CASSSPTGTQYF
-,TRBJ2-3,TRBV24-1,TRBD2,TGTGCCACCAGTGTGGCGGGGGAAACGCAGTATTTT,CATSVAGETQYF
-,TRBJ1-5,TRBV6-5,-,TGTGCCAGCAGCACGGGGCGGGGTCAGCCCCAGCATTTT,CASSTGRGQPQHF
once,TRBJ2-1,TRBV19,TRBD2,TGTGCCAGTAGTTCCGCCGGGACTAGCGGCGACAATGAGCAGTTCTTC,CASSSAGTSGDNEQFF
-,TRBJ1-2,TRBV13,-,TGTGCCAGCAGCCATACCGGGCCGGGGGGCTACACCTTC,CASSHTGPGGYTF
-,TRBJ2-2,TRBV6-2/TRBV6-3,-,TGTGCCAGCAGTGCCCGGACAGCACAGAACACCGGGGAGCTGTTTTTT,CASSARTAQNTGELFF
-,TRBJ2-3,TRBV18,-,TGTGCCAGCTCACCCGACTCGACGCTTAGCACAGATACGCAGTATTTT,CASSPDSTLSTDTQYF
-,TRBJ2-7,TRBV27,TRBD2,TGTGCCAGCAGTTCTCGACTAGCGCCACAGAGGGTCTACGAGCAGTACTTC,CASSSRLAPQRVYEQYF
-,TRBJ2-1,TRBV10-3,TRBD2,TGTGCCATCAGTGATCGTAGCGGGGACCACAATGAGCAGTTCTTC,CAISDRSGDHNEQFF
few,TRBJ2-1,TRBV3-1/TRBV3-2,TRBD1,TGTGCCAGCAGCCAATTGGGAGTAGGGGGCGCAAGCTACAATGAGCAGTTCTTC,CASSQLGVGGASYNEQFF
-,TRBJ1-1,TRBV7-9,TRBD1,TGTGCCAGCAGCCACAGGGGGAGGGACACTGAAGCTTTCTTT,CASSHRGRDTEAFF
-,TRBJ1-1,TRBV5-1,-,TGCGCCAGCAGCTCCATCCGGGGAGGCACTGAAGCTTTCTTT,CASSSIRGGTEAFF
-,TRBJ2-5,TRBV10-2,-,TGCGCCAGCAGGATGGGGGCCGGGCAGGCCCACCAAGAGACCCAGTACTTC,CASRMGAGQAHQETQYF
-,TRBJ1-1,TRBV7-2,TRBD1,TGTGCCAGCAGAAATATACAGGGGTTTGCTGAAGCTTTCTTT,CASRNIQGFAEAFF
-,TRBJ1-1,TRBV4-1,TRBD1,TGCGCCAGCAGCCAGGTAGGGGGCGCAGGGAACACTGAAGCTTTCTTT,CASSQVGGAGNTEAFF
-,TRBJ1-2,TRBV11-2,TRBD1,TGTGCCAGCGCCCGAAACCCCGGGACAGGGAGTTGGGGCTACACCTTC,CASARNPGTGSWGYTF